Shown below are 18 T cell receptor beta chains from a single sample sequenced in a study of shared clonotypes between healthy human individuals (dated by TCRdb to the early 2020s). The library was built by means of the immunoSEQ multiplex PCR assay. TCRdb re-hosts the immuneACCESS table, in-frame sequences only. Its copies lack some clones; in the studies checked, an unresolved V gene accounts for under half of them, and the cause for the rest is not known. Recorded for this sample are about a million clones; approximately 72% of them occurred a single time. About 1.5% of the sample goes to the ten largest clones. The specimen was memory CD4+ T cells sorted from blood. Reading the label with the study, this specimen's cell subset or site is: CD45RA-negative fraction. The receptor set was obtained from a man aged 18 to 35 in good health.

The chain joins TRBV21-1 to TRBJ2-4; TRBD2, as called in the table, went unchecked against the DNA. TRBV21-1 is reported as a pseudogene. The CDR3 is made up of 18 amino acids. CDR3: CASSTSGGEGLAKNIQYF. In DNA form, the CDR3 reads TGTGCCAGCAGCACATCGGGGGGTGAGGGCTTAGCCAAAAACATTCAGTACTTC.

This chain uses TRBV6-5 with TRBJ1-5, with D tentatively TRBD1 (6 bases). Germline-derived CDR1 and CDR2 are MNHEY and SVGAGI. Trimming took 4 bases from V and 2 from J, leaving 15 bases between them. The CDR3 contains 16 residues. This CDR3 reads CASSSGGGIGNQPQHF. The CDR3 nucleotides read TGTGCCAGCAGTTCCGGAGGGGGAATCGGCAATCAGCCCCAGCATTTT.

The chain recombines TRBV30 with TRBJ1-2; D not certain. There are 13 residues in the CDR3. Trimming took off 2 bases at V and 0 bases at J, with 7 bases between the two ends. CDR1 and CDR2 (germline): GTSNPN, SVGIG (reference sequence). The chain's CDR3 is CAWSRSSNYGYTF. The CDR3 nucleotides are TGTGCCTGGAGTAGGTCCTCTAACTATGGCTACACCTTC.

The chain is built from TRBV6-5 and TRBJ2-7; TRBD2 might be the D (6 bases). In germline, CDR1 is MNHEY, CDR2 SVGAGI. The ends were cut back, 0 bases at V and 1 base at J, with 10 bases in the middle. This CDR3 comprises 15 residues. CDR3: CASSYSVGRSYEQYF. The CDR3 DNA reads TGTGCCAGCAGTTACTCGGTAGGGAGGTCCTACGAGCAGTACTTC.

CDR3 sequence (DNA): TGTGCCAGCAGCCTTGACCCAAACTCCTACAATGAGCAGTTCTTC. Protein: CASSLDPNSYNEQFF. This chain links TRBV11-2 with TRBJ2-1; D is ambiguous. The V end was cut by 5 bases, the J end by 0 bases, with 11 bases between. The germline V gene has CDR1 SGHAT and CDR2 FQNNGV. This CDR3 is built from 15 residues.

This rearrangement joins TRBV5-1 to TRBJ2-7; weak D call: TRBD1 (5 bases). The V gene's germline CDR1 is SGHRS and CDR2 YFSETQ. V gave up 4 bases and J gave up 2 bases, with 13 bases separating them. This CDR3 spans 14 amino acids. The CDR3 DNA reads as TGCGCCAGCAGCCGACAGTCGTATCCCTACGAGCAGTACTTC. This codes for CASSRQSYPYEQYF. The whole variable domain, remainder taken from reference TRBV5-1 and TRBJ2-7, is KAGVTQTPRYLIKTRGQQVTLSCSPISGHRSVSWYQQTPGQGLQFLFEYFSETQRNKGNFPGRFSGRQFSNSRSEMNVSTLELGDSALYLCASSRQSYPYEQYFGPGTRLTVT.

The chain links TRBV28 to TRBJ2-4, with D perhaps assigned TRBD1 or TRBD2 (6 bases each). CDR1 is MDHEN and CDR2 is SYDVKM in the germline V gene. The V end was cut by 11 bases, the J end by 0 bases, with 14 bases between. The CDR3 loop spans 14 amino acids. CDR3 protein: CASSGDIAKNIQYF. In nucleotides, the CDR3 is TGTGCCTCCTCGGGGGACATAGCCAAAAACATTCAGTACTTC.

The chain uses TRBV9 and TRBJ2-1; 7 bases align to TRBD2. With 2 bases clipped from V and 9 bases from J, the junction kept 8 bases outside the gene matches. The CDR3 is 14 residues long. Per germline, CDR1 SGDLS and CDR2 YYNGEE. CDR3 amino acids: CASSVEGGQSEQFF. DNA for the CDR3: TGTGCCAGCAGCGTCGAGGGAGGGCAGAGTGAGCAGTTCTTC. Full variable domain (remainder filled in from reference TRBV9 and TRBJ2-1): DSGVTQTPKHLITATGQRVTLRCSPRSGDLSVYWYQQSLDQGLQFLIQYYNGEERAKGNILERFSAQQFPDLHSELNLSSLELGDSALYFCASSVEGGQSEQFFGPGTRLTVL.

The V gene is TRBV7-6, the J gene TRBJ2-3; TRBD2 matches at 7 bases. V lost 2 bases, J lost 0 bases, and 8 bases stayed unmatched. Germline-derived CDR1 and CDR2 are SGHVS and FNYEAQ. CDR3 length: 17 residues. The CDR3 DNA sequence: TGTGCCAGCAGCTTACCGAGGACTAGTATGAGCACAGATACGCAGTATTTT. Amino acids: CASSLPRTSMSTDTQYF.

This clone was detected a few times. The gene calls are TRBV30 and TRBJ2-1, with 11 bases fitting TRBD2. V shed 6 bases and J 1 base; nucleotides not matched to a gene: 8. CDR3 length: 16 residues. Germline CDR1 is GTSNPN and CDR2 is SVGIG (reference sequence). Here the CDR3 DNA reads TGTGCCTGCGGTCTAGCGGGGGGCCCTTCCTACAATGAGCAGTTCTTC. The encoded protein is CACGLAGGPSYNEQFF.

A note on this clone: A much bigger clone sits one base away, suggesting this may be a read error. Other DNA variants within this sample encode the same CDR3. The chain combines TRBV7-8 with TRBJ2-5; 7 bases are shared with TRBD1. Per the germline V gene, CDR1 is SGHVS and CDR2 is FQNEAQ. The CDR3 covers 14 residues. Losses at the gene ends were 5 bases for V and 2 bases for J; bases not matched to a gene: 5. CDR3 residues: CASSPGTVQETQYF. CDR3 DNA: TGTGCCAGCAGCCCCGGGACAGTACAAGAGACCCAGTACTTC.

This clone appeared a single time. The V and J genes are TRBV5-1 and TRBJ2-7; D remains ambiguous. The CDR3 has 14 amino acids. CDR1 is SGHRS and CDR2 is YFSETQ in the germline V gene. The germline V and J ends were trimmed by 0 bases and 7 bases, with 14 bases remaining between them. CDR3 sequence (DNA): TGCGCCAGCAGCTTGGGTCGGCAAATGGGGGAGCAGTACTTC. It specifies CASSLGRQMGEQYF. Full variable domain (remainder filled in from reference TRBV5-1 and TRBJ2-7): KAGVTQTPRYLIKTRGQQVTLSCSPISGHRSVSWYQQTPGQGLQFLFEYFSETQRNKGNFPGRFSGRQFSNSRSEMNVSTLELGDSALYLCASSLGRQMGEQYFGPGTRLTVT.

This clone came up a few times. The chain recombines TRBV18 with TRBJ1-4, with TRBD1 matching over 7 bases. The germline CDR1 and CDR2 sequences are KGHSH and LQKENI. With V trimmed by 1 base and J by 7 bases, 6 bases remained unmatched. The CDR3 length is 15 residues. CDR3 sequence reads: CASSPLAGTVEKLFF. The CDR3 DNA reads as TGTGCCAGCTCACCACTGGCCGGGACAGTTGAAAAACTGTTTTTT.

The chain is built from TRBV30 and TRBJ1-4; D is ambiguous. V lost 4 bases and J lost 10, with 19 bases in between. CDR3 length: 14 amino acids. Germline V CDR1 and CDR2: GTSNPN, SVGIG (reference sequence). This CDR3 reads CAWNVGGPDGKLFF. In DNA, the CDR3 is TGTGCCTGGAACGTGGGAGGTCCCGATGGAAAACTGTTTTTT.

This chain connects TRBV30 to TRBJ2-1; 13 bases fit TRBD2. The V gene end was trimmed by 1 base and the J gene end by 10 bases; junction bases not matched to a gene: 7. The CDR3 extends over 15 amino acids. CDR1 and CDR2 from the germline V gene are GTSNPN and SVGIG (reference sequence). CDR3 sequence reads: CAWSDWTSGSREQFF. CDR3 bases: TGTGCCTGGAGTGATTGGACTAGCGGGAGTAGGGAGCAGTTCTTC.

The chain recombines TRBV10-2 with TRBJ1-5; TRBD1 might be the D (6 bases). The V gene lost 9 bases and the J gene lost 0 bases, with 9 bases spanning the gap. CDR3 length: 13 amino acids. Germline V gene sequence: CDR1 WSHSY, CDR2 SAAADI. The CDR3 nucleotides read TGCGCCAGTGGACAGTTTAGCAATCAGCCCCAGCATTTT. It yields the protein CASGQFSNQPQHF.

The rearrangement joins TRBV7-3 to TRBJ2-4; TRBD1 aligns across 7 bases. Germline V gene data show CDR1 as SGHTA and CDR2 as FQGTGA. The CDR3 totals 16 residues. After removal of 5 bases from V and 0 bases from J, the junction contained 7 bases not matched to a gene. CDR3 sequence reads: CASSLGQDPAKNIQYF. The CDR3 bases are TGTGCCAGCAGCCTAGGACAGGACCCAGCCAAAAACATTCAGTACTTC.

This clone was seen a single time. This rearrangement joins TRBV28 to TRBJ2-2; 9 bases are a match to TRBD2. Germline assignment: CDR1 MDHEN and CDR2 SYDVKM. The CDR3 extends over 15 amino acids. Unmatched junction bases numbered 3, after V lost 6 bases and J lost 1 base. The CDR3 DNA reads TGTGCCAGCAGGAGCGGGGGGATGAACACCGGGGAGCTGTTTTTT. Translating it yields CASRSGGMNTGELFF.